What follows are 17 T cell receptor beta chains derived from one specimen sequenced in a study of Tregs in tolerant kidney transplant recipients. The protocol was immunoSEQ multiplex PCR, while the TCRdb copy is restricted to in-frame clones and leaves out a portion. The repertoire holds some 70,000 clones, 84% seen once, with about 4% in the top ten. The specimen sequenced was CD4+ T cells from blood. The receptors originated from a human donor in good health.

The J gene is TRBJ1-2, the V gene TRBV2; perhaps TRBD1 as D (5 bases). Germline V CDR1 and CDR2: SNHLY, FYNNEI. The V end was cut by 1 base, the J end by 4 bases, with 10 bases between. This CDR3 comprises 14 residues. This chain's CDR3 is CASSEVERGYGYTF. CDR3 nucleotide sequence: TGTGCCAGCAGTGAAGTGGAAAGGGGCTATGGCTACACCTTC.

The CDR3 spells CASSYSSQPSNQPQHF. The CDR3 bases are TGTGCCAGCAGTTACTCCTCACAGCCAAGCAATCAGCCCCAGCATTTT. The chain joins TRBV6-6 to TRBJ1-5, with no clear D. CDR1 and CDR2 (germline): MNHNY, SVGAGI (reference sequence). V gave up 0 bases and J gave up 1 base, with 10 bases separating them. CDR3 length equals 16 residues.

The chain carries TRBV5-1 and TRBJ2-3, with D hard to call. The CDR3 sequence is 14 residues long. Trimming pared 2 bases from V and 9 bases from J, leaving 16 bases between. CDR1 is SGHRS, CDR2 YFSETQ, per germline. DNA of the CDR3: TGCGCCAGCAGCTTAGGACCCCGCCAATACACGCAGTATTTT. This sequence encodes CASSLGPRQYTQYF.

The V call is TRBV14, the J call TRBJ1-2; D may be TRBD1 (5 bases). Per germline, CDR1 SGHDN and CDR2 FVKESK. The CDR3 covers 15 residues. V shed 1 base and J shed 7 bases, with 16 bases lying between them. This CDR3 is CASSQVDSRIGGYTF. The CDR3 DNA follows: TGTGCCAGCAGCCAAGTAGACAGTCGCATAGGTGGCTACACCTTC.

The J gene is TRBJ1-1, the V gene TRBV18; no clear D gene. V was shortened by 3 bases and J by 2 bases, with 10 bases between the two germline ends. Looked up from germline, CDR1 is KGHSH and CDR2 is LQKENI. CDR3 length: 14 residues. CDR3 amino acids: CASSPSEINTEAFF. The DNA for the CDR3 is TGTGCCAGCTCACCGTCGGAGATTAACACTGAAGCTTTCTTT.

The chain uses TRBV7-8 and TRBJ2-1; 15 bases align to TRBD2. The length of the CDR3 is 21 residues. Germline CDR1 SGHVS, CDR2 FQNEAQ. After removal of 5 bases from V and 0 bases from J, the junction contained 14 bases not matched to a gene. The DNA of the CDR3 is TGTGCCAGCAGCCCAATGGGCCGGGGACTAGCGGGAGGCAACTCCTACAATGAGCAGTTCTTC. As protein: CASSPMGRGLAGGNSYNEQFF.

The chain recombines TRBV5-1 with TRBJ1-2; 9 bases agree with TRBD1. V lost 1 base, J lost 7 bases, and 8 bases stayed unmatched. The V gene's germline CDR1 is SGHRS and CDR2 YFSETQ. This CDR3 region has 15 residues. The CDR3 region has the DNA TGCGCCAGCAGCTTGTCCCGGGACAGGGACGGTGGCTACACCTTC. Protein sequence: CASSLSRDRDGGYTF. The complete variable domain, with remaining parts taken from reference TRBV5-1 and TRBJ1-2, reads KAGVTQTPRYLIKTRGQQVTLSCSPISGHRSVSWYQQTPGQGLQFLFEYFSETQRNKGNFPGRFSGRQFSNSRSEMNVSTLELGDSALYLCASSLSRDRDGGYTFGSGTRLTVV.

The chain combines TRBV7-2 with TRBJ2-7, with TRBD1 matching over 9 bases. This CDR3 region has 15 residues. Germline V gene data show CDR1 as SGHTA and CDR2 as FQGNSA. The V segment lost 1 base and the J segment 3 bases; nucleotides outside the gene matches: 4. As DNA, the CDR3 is TGTGCCAGCAGCTTAGAGGGGGGACAGGGCTACGAGCAGTACTTC. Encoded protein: CASSLEGGQGYEQYF.

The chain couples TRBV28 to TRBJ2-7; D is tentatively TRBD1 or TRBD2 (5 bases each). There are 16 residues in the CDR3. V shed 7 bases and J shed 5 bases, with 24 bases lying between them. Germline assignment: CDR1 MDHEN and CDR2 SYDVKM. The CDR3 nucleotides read TGTGCCAGCAAGGCCCCCGTCAGGGCGGGTTTACACGAGCAGTACTTC. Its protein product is CASKAPVRAGLHEQYF.

CDR3 in DNA: TGTGCCAGCTCCTACGGAGGAAACCAACGGGGCTACACCTTC. This gives the protein CASSYGGNQRGYTF. This chain links TRBV18 with TRBJ1-2; D not resolved. CDR1 and CDR2 from the germline V gene are KGHSH and LQKENI. This CDR3 region has 14 residues. V was pared by 6 bases and J by 8 bases, with 19 bases between. The full variable domain, completed using reference TRBV18 and TRBJ1-2, is NAGVMQNPRHLVRRRGQEARLRCSPMKGHSHVYWYRQLPEEGLKFMVYLQKENIIDESGMPKERFSAEFPKEGPSILRIQQVVRGDSAAYFCASSYGGNQRGYTFGSGTRLTVV.

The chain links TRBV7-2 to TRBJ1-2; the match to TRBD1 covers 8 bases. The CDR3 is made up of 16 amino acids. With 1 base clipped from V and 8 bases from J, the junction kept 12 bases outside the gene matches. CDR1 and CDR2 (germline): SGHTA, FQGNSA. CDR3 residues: CASSLGRTGPELGYTF. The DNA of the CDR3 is TGTGCCAGCAGCTTAGGGAGGACAGGGCCGGAACTCGGCTACACCTTC. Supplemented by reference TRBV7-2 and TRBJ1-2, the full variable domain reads GAGVSQSPSNKVTEKGKDVELRCDPISGHTALYWYRQSLGQGLEFLIYFQGNSAPDKSGLPSDRFSAERTGGSVSTLTIQRTQQEDSAVYLCASSLGRTGPELGYTFGSGTRLTVV.

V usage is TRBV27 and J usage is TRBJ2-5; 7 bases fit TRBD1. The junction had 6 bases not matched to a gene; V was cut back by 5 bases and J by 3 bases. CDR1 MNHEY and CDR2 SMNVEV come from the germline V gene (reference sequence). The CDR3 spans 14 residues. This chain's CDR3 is CASSPIDREETQYF. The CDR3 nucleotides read TGTGCCAGCAGTCCAATCGACAGGGAAGAGACCCAGTACTTC.

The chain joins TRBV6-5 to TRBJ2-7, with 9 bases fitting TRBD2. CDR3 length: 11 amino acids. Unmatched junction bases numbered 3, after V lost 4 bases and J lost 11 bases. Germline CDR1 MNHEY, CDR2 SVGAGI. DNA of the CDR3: TGTGCCAGCAGTTCTGGCGGGAGGGAGTACTTC. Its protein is CASSSGGREYF.

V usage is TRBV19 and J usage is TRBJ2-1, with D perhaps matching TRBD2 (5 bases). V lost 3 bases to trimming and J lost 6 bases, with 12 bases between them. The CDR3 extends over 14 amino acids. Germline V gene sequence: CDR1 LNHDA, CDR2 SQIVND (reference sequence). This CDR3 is CASSIQASSNEQFF. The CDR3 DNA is TGTGCCAGTAGTATTCAGGCTAGCAGCAATGAGCAGTTCTTC.

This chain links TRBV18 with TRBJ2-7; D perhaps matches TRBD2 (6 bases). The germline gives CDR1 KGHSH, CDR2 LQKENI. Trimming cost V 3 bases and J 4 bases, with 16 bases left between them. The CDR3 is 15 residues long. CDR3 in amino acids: CASSPTAGGNYEQYF. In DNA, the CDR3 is TGTGCCAGCTCACCTACGGCTGGCGGGAATTACGAGCAGTACTTC.

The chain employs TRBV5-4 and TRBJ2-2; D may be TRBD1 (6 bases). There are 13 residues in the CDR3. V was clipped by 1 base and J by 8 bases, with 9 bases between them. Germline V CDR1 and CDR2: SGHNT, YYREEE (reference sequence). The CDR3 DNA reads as TGTGCCAGCAGCTTGATGGGGGCAGGGGAGCTGTTTTTT. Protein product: CASSLMGAGELFF.

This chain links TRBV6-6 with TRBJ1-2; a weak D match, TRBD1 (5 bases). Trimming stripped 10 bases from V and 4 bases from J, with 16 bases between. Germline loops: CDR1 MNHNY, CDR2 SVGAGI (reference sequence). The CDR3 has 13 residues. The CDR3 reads CATSRDGLYGYTF. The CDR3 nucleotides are TGTGCCACCTCAAGGGACGGTCTCTATGGCTACACCTTC.